The text below deals with one T cell receptor (beta chain). The sample carries other DNA sequences with the same CDR3. In the study's own analysis: Amplifying reference gene primers gave estimates of nucleated cell counts. Assay: immunoSEQ multiplex PCR; the TCRdb copy retains only in-frame clones and omits some. V and J calls and clone size come straight from that table; D and trimming were deduced from the DNA. The sample has a few hundred thousand clones; approximately 83% are singletons. This entry is derived from a study of blood T cell repertoires in COVID-19. This CDR3 spans 13 amino acids. The V gene's germline CDR1 is LNHDA and CDR2 SQIVND (reference sequence). V lost 3 bases to trimming and J lost 4 bases; unmatched junction nucleotides: 2.

The chain recombines TRBV19 with TRBJ1-1, with 7 bases fitting TRBD1. Sequenced: PBMCs or T cells enriched from blood (not recorded which). This receptor was taken from a man aged 45-65 years who had recovered from COVID-19. The CDR3 region has the DNA TGTGCCAGTAGTATCGGGACAGCCACTGAAGCTTTCTTT. It codes for CASSIGTATEAFF.